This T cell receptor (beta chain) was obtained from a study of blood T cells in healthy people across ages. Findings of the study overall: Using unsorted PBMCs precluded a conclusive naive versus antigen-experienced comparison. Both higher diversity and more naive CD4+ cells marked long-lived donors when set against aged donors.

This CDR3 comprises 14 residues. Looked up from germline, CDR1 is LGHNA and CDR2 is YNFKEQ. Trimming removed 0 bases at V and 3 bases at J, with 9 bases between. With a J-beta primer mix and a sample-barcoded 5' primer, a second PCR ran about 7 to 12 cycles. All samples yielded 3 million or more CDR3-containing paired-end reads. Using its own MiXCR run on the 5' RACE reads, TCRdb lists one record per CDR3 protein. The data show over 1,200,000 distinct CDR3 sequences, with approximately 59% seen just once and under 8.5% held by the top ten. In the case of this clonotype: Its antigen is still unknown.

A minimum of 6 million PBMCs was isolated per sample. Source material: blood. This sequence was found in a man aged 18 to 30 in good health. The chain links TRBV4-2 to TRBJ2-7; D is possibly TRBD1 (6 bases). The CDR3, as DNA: TGTGCCAGCAGCCAAGAGCCACAGGGCTACGAGCAGTACTTC. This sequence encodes CASSQEPQGYEQYF.